Each of the 24 T cell receptor beta chains below was sequenced from the same sample in a study of immune heterogeneity within non-small cell lung tumors. Multiplex PCR relied on 32 V and 13 J primers to amplify TCR beta CDR3. TCRdb processed the multiplex PCR reads anew with MiXCR; each CDR3 protein has one entry. The data show 10,000 to 15,000 distinct CDR3 sequences, with about a quarter seen just once and about an eighth held by the top ten. The authors used about 600 ng of bulk tumor genomic DNA per sample as template. Primary tumors were biopsied several times each, far apart, intraoperatively. The cohort was untreated, with newly diagnosed non-small cell lung cancer undergoing curative surgery. Material: lung tumor tissue. The receptor source for this set is a man in his forties or fifties with non-small cell lung cancer.

A note on this clonotype: Compared with germline, one end of the junction differs, possibly owing to a read error. The chain combines TRBV20-1 with TRBJ1-3; D is uncertain. The CDR3 has 12 amino acids. Germline V gene lookup returns CDR1 DFQATT and CDR2 SNEGSKA (reference sequence). This chain's CDR3 is CSVWEGGNCFFF. The CDR3 DNA sequence: TGCAGTGTCTGGGAAGGTGGAAACTGCTTTTTTTTT.

Judged by abundance, this clonotype is medium-sized. This chain joins TRBV25-1 and TRBJ2-7, with unresolved D. The CDR3 consists of 11 residues. The germline V gene has CDR1 MGHDK and CDR2 SYGVNS. V lost 5 bases to trimming and J lost 3 bases, with 5 bases between them. Here the CDR3 DNA reads TGTGCCAGCAGTACCCTCTACGAGCAGTACTTC. Translation gives CASSTLYEQYF.

In this sample, this clonotype turned up many times. The genes are TRBV20-1 and TRBJ2-7; 9 bases are shared with TRBD1. Trimming cost V 3 bases and J 2 bases; bases outside gene matches: 5. CDR3 size: 14 residues. The germline V gene encodes CDR1 DFQATT and CDR2 SNEGSKA (reference sequence). CDR3 amino acids: CSASSWDRAYEQYF. Written as DNA, the CDR3 is TGCAGTGCTAGTTCCTGGGACAGGGCCTACGAGCAGTACTTC.

This clonotype is labeled hyperexpanded. DNA of the CDR3: TGTGCCAGCAGCTTACGATCCCCGGGGGAAGACGTGTCCGGGGAGCTGTTTTTT. It codes for CASSLRSPGEDVSGELFF. The chain is built from TRBV7-6 and TRBJ2-2, with TRBD2 as a possible D gene (6 bases). V was clipped by 2 bases and J by 6 bases, with 22 bases between them. Germline V gene data show CDR1 as SGHVS and CDR2 as FNYEAQ. The CDR3 is 18 amino acids.

This chain connects TRBV18 to TRBJ2-1; TRBD2 matches 10 bases. Germline CDR1 reads KGHSH; CDR2 reads LQKENI. CDR3 size: 15 residues. Unmatched junction bases numbered 3, after V lost 2 bases and J lost 5 bases. CDR3 protein: CASSPTSGVNNEQFF. CDR3 nucleotide sequence: TGTGCCAGCTCACCAACTAGCGGGGTTAACAATGAGCAGTTCTTC.

This clonotype is deemed medium-sized. CDR3: CASSIPYEQYF. In nucleotides, the CDR3 is TGTGCCAGCAGTATACCCTACGAGCAGTACTTC. The chain links TRBV27 to TRBJ2-7; unclear D gene. This CDR3 has 11 amino acids. Germline CDR1 MNHEY, CDR2 SMNVEV (reference sequence). The V end lost 5 bases, the J end lost 2 bases, and 4 bases lay between the germline ends.

This clonotype is termed medium-sized. The CDR3 DNA is TGTGCCAGCAGTTACTCAATTACAGGGGGCGGGGGCTACACCTTC. Its translation is CASSYSITGGGGYTF. J is TRBJ1-2 and V is TRBV6-5; 9 bases match TRBD1. Germline loops: CDR1 MNHEY, CDR2 SVGAGI. The CDR3 covers 15 residues. The trim removed 0 bases at V and 8 bases at J, leaving 7 bases unmatched.

The sample holds many counts of this clonotype. J is TRBJ2-2 and V is TRBV10-3, with 10 bases matching TRBD1. J was trimmed by 1 base and V by 4 bases; bases with no gene match: 6. The CDR3 runs 17 residues. The germline V gene has CDR1 ENHRY and CDR2 SYGVKD. The chain's CDR3 is CAISAPRDRGNTGELFF. CDR3 coding DNA: TGTGCCATCAGTGCCCCCAGGGACAGGGGGAACACCGGGGAGCTGTTTTTT.

Ten or more counts support this clonotype. The chain couples TRBV29-1 to TRBJ2-1; a possible D gene is TRBD2 (5 bases). Trimming removed 0 bases at V and 5 bases at J, with 5 bases between. The germline gives CDR1 SQVTM, CDR2 ANQGSEA. This CDR3 contains 12 residues. The CDR3, as DNA: TGCAGCGTTGAAGACGGGGACAATGAGCAGTTCTTC. Translating gives CSVEDGDNEQFF.

A word on this clonotype: It may be a read error: a sequence one base away is much more abundant. J is TRBJ1-2 and V is TRBV28; no clear D. V dropped 4 bases and J dropped 4 bases, with 7 bases sitting between them. Per the germline V gene, CDR1 is MDHEN and CDR2 is SYDVKM. The CDR3 consists of 12 residues. CDR3 in DNA: TGTGCCAGCAGTTGGACCGGCTATGGCTACACCTTC. Amino acids: CASSWTGYGYTF.

This clonotype was counted many times. The chain carries TRBV13 and TRBJ1-1; 7 bases fit TRBD1. This CDR3 is built from 14 residues. V shed 4 bases, J shed 5 bases, and the junction held 7 bases outside the gene matches. The germline CDR1 and CDR2 sequences are PRHDT and FYEKMQ (reference sequence). This CDR3 is CASSSQGGRTEAFF. The CDR3 coding sequence is TGTGCCAGCAGCTCGCAGGGGGGGCGGACTGAAGCTTTCTTT. Drawing the rest from reference TRBV13 and TRBJ1-1, the complete variable domain is AAGVIQSPRHLIKEKRETATLKCYPIPRHDTVYWYQQGPGQDPQFLISFYEKMQSDKGSIPDRFSAQQFSDYHSELNMSSLELGDSALYFCASSSQGGRTEAFFGQGTRLTVV.

This clonotype was recorded many times. The chain couples TRBV29-1 to TRBJ2-5; possible D gene TRBD2, 7 bases. CDR1 SQVTM and CDR2 ANQGSEA come from the germline V gene. CDR3 length: 15 residues. With 6 bases removed from V and 4 bases from J, the gap between germline ends came to 21 bases. The CDR3 DNA sequence: TGCAGCGTCCCCGGGGGGCAGGGACGAGGAGAGACCCAGTACTTC. Translated: CSVPGGQGRGETQYF.

By share, this clonotype ranks as medium-sized (0.01 to 0.1%). The genes are TRBV12-3 or TRBV12-4 and TRBJ1-3; TRBD1 matches 8 bases. This CDR3 spans 14 amino acids. The trim removed 3 bases at V and 7 bases at J, leaving 5 bases unmatched. CDR3 region: CASSFEQGANTIYF. The CDR3 bases are TGTGCCAGCAGTTTTGAGCAGGGGGCTAACACCATATATTTT.

In this sample, this clonotype is medium-sized (0.01 to 0.1%). The chain combines TRBV30 with TRBJ2-7, with 8 bases that match TRBD1. The CDR3 covers 13 residues. Germline assignment: CDR1 GTSNPN and CDR2 SVGIG (reference sequence). Losses at the gene ends were 4 bases for V and 6 bases for J; bases not matched to a gene: 8. The CDR3 sequence: CAWNRGQGLEQYF. The DNA of the CDR3 is TGTGCCTGGAACAGAGGACAGGGACTCGAGCAGTACTTC. Using reference TRBV30 and TRBJ2-7 for the parts outside the CDR3, the full variable domain is SQTIHQWPATLVQPVGSPLSLECTVEGTSNPNLYWYRQAAGRGLQLLFYSVGIGQISSEVPQNLSASRPQDRQFILSSKKLLLSDSGFYLCAWNRGQGLEQYFGPGTRLTVT.

This clonotype was recorded at least ten times. The chain is built from TRBV30 and TRBJ1-1; D unresolved. Trimming took off 1 base at V and 10 bases at J, with 7 bases between the two ends. CDR1 GTSNPN and CDR2 SVGIG come from the germline V gene (reference sequence). This CDR3 spans 10 amino acids. In DNA, the CDR3 is TGTGCCTGGAGTGAGGCGTCAGCTTTCTTT. It is translated as CAWSEASAFF.

To note about this clonotype: A much larger clone lies a single base off, so this may be a read error. The chain joins TRBV12-3 or TRBV12-4 to TRBJ2-3, with 8 positions matching TRBD2. V shed 9 bases and J 0 bases; nucleotides not matched to a gene: 2. The CDR3 loop spans 13 amino acids. The CDR3 nucleotides are TGTGCCAGAAGACTAGCGAGCACAGATACGCAGTATTTT. The encoded protein is CARRLASTDTQYF.

This clonotype was picked up many times. The chain employs TRBV19 and TRBJ2-7, with D maybe TRBD1 (5 bases). Trimming left V 3 bases short and J 3 bases short, with 18 bases between. CDR3 size: 16 residues. The V gene's germline CDR1 is LNHDA and CDR2 SQIVND (reference sequence). In DNA, the CDR3 is TGTGCCAGTAGTATGGGGCCGGCAGGGTATTTCTACGAGCAGTACTTC. Translated, it gives CASSMGPAGYFYEQYF. Supplemented by reference TRBV19 and TRBJ2-7, the full variable domain reads DGGITQSPKYLFRKEGQNVTLSCEQNLNHDAMYWYRQDPGQGLRLIYYSQIVNDFQKGDIAEGYSVSREKKESFPLTVTSAQKNPTAFYLCASSMGPAGYFYEQYFGPGTRLTVT.

Sample share makes this clonotype medium-sized. The gene calls are TRBV6-1 and TRBJ1-6, with no clear D. Germline V gives CDR1 MNHNS, CDR2 SASEGT. Trimming cost V 8 bases and J 4 bases, with 12 bases left between them. The CDR3 has 14 amino acids. The chain's CDR3 is CASLGWRYNSPLHF. CDR3 nucleotides: TGTGCCAGCCTAGGGTGGCGGTATAATTCACCCCTCCACTTT.

This clonotype was observed many times. The chain carries TRBV6-1 and TRBJ1-1; the match to TRBD1 covers 7 bases. The germline gives CDR1 MNHNS, CDR2 SASEGT. The CDR3 totals 16 residues. Trimming removed 5 bases from V and 4 bases from J; junction bases left unmatched: 13. The CDR3 loop is CASSSPQTGHRTEAFF. The CDR3 DNA reads TGTGCCAGCAGTAGCCCGCAGACAGGGCATCGCACTGAAGCTTTCTTT.

This clonotype was found many times. The rearrangement joins TRBV7-3 to TRBJ1-1; possibly TRBD1 for D (5 bases). CDR3 length: 13 residues. CDR1 and CDR2 (germline): SGHTA, FQGTGA. The V end was cut by 6 bases, the J end by 5 bases, with 13 bases between. CDR3 bases: TGTGCCAGCAGTTTGGGGGGAGGAACTGAAGCTTTCTTT. This codes for CASSLGGGTEAFF.

This clonotype was seen many times. The gene calls are TRBV28 and TRBJ1-6; D remains ambiguous. CDR3 length: 11 residues. Germline V gene data show CDR1 as MDHEN and CDR2 as SYDVKM. V was shortened by 6 bases and J by 6 bases, with 3 bases between the two germline ends. CDR3 sequence (DNA): TGTGCCAGCAGAGCTAATTCACCCCTCCACTTT. This codes for CASRANSPLHF.

This clonotype was seen ten or more times. V gene TRBV6-1 combines with J gene TRBJ2-7; no definite D call. Trimming stripped 1 base from V and 2 bases from J, with 9 bases between. The CDR3 runs to 14 residues. Germline V gives CDR1 MNHNS, CDR2 SASEGT. CDR3: CASSEGAGTYEQYF. The CDR3, as DNA: TGTGCCAGCAGTGAAGGAGCAGGTACCTACGAGCAGTACTTC.

By share, this clonotype counts as medium-sized. The J gene is TRBJ2-7, the V gene TRBV28, with D hard to call. The V gene lost 2 bases and the J gene lost 0 bases, with 2 bases spanning the gap. The CDR3 sequence is 12 residues long. Germline V CDR1 and CDR2: MDHEN, SYDVKM. The CDR3 nucleotides are TGTGCCAGCAGTTTACCCTCCTACGAGCAGTACTTC. Amino acids: CASSLPSYEQYF.

This clonotype was counted a few times. The V gene is TRBV5-6, the J gene TRBJ2-7; D unclear. From germline, CDR1 is SGHDT and CDR2 YYEEEE. V shed 0 bases and J shed 2 bases, with 9 bases lying between them. The CDR3 runs 14 residues. CDR3 in amino acids: CASSLVADPYEQYF. In DNA, the CDR3 is TGTGCCAGCAGCTTGGTCGCAGATCCCTACGAGCAGTACTTC.